This TCR beta chain derives from a study of HIV-infected patients and healthy controls. Regarding the study as a whole: Healthy controls shared more CDR3 sequences between individuals than HIV-infected patients did. HIV-infected repertoires had significantly higher mean Gini indices than controls, possibly reflecting oligoclonality.

The CDR3 loop spans 14 amino acids. V was pared by 5 bases and J by 7 bases, with 17 bases between. The table lists this clonotype with many counts. Its antigen is undetermined. All unsorted peripheral T cells were captured because whole blood was used without fractionation. Reverse transcription used about 500 ng RNA and constant-region primers for alpha and beta. Each of the alpha and beta chains got its own library through chain-specific third strand synthesis with indices. A 5' RACE adapter with a random hexamer and the SP2 primer site was joined to cDNA. TCRdb reprocessed the 5' RACE reads via MiXCR and lists one record per CDR3 protein. This table holds approximately 15,000 distinct CDR3 sequences, 5.5% found once.

The specimen was blood. The gene calls are TRBV12-3 or TRBV12-4 and TRBJ1-2; D may be TRBD1 (6 bases). The source of this sequence is an adult in good health. CDR3 in amino acids: CASSETGDTSGYTF. CDR3 nucleotides: TGTGCCAGCAGTGAGACAGGTGATACTTCTGGCTACACCTTC.